This T cell receptor beta chain was documented in a study of TIL therapy for anti-PD-1-resistant metastatic lung cancer. Study at large: Most patients had lung adenocarcinoma.

Stated time point: pre-treatment sample, taken before nivolumab and TIL therapy. The tumor samples were excised metastases, mostly pleural nodules or supraclavicular lymph nodes. The libraries were made with immunoSEQ v3. The method was immunoSEQ multiplex PCR; TCRdb's version includes in-frame clones alone and lacks a portion of them. The profile covers more than 9,000 clones, with 58% appearing a single time and approximately 7% taken by the ten largest. The V gene's germline CDR1 is MNHEY and CDR2 SMNVEV (reference sequence). This CDR3 spans 15 amino acids. The V end lost 6 bases, the J end lost 0 bases, and 11 bases lay between the germline ends. As regards this clone: The target antigen is unknown.

Study-wide results and caveats: This highly selected cohort may not generalize to typical lung cancer patients.

This sequence joins TRBV27 and TRBJ2-2; D unclear. This specimen consisted of tumor tissue, obtained at baseline. The origin of this receptor is a person aged 30 to 80 with non-small cell lung cancer. The CDR3 loop reads CASSPFRANTGELFF. The CDR3 DNA reads TGTGCCAGCAGCCCGTTTAGGGCGAACACCGGGGAGCTGTTTTTT.